This TCR beta chain was identified during a study of cytomegalovirus exposure and HLA in healthy donors. The V end was cut by 4 bases, the J end by 4 bases, with 7 bases between. The CDR3 is made up of 13 amino acids. Germline CDR1 reads ENHRY; CDR2 reads SYGVKD. PCR used 60 Vbeta primers and 13 Jbeta primers. This table comes from immunoSEQ multiplex PCR, and its TCRdb copy is limited to in-frame clones, with some not included. Here the sample table reports approximately 170,000 clones. The sequenced sample consisted of PBMCs. V is TRBV10-3 and J is TRBJ1-4; D is unresolved. This TCR was sampled from a woman between 18 and 30 years old in good health and CMV-seropositive. CDR3: CAISVQINEKLFF. CDR3 DNA sequence: TGTGCCATCAGTGTTCAGATTAATGAAAAACTGTTTTTT.